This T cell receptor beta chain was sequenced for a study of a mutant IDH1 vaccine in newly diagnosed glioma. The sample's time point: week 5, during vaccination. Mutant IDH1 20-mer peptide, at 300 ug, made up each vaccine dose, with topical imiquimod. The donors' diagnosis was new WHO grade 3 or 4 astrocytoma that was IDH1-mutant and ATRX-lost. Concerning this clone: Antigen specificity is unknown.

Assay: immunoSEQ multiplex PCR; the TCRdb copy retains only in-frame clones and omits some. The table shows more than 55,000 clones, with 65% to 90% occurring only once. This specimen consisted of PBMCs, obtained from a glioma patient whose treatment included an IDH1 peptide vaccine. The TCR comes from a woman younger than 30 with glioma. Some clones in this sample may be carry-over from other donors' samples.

CDR3 in DNA: TGTGCTAGTGGTTTGTCCCTAGGACTAGCTTCGCGGGGGGATGAGTTCTTC. Its translation is CASGLSLGLASRGDEFF. V gene TRBV12-5 combines with J gene TRBJ2-1; TRBD2 aligns across 8 bases. Germline V CDR1 and CDR2: LGHNT, FRNRAP. This CDR3 contains 17 residues. Trimming removed 2 bases from V and 14 bases from J; junction bases left unmatched: 20.